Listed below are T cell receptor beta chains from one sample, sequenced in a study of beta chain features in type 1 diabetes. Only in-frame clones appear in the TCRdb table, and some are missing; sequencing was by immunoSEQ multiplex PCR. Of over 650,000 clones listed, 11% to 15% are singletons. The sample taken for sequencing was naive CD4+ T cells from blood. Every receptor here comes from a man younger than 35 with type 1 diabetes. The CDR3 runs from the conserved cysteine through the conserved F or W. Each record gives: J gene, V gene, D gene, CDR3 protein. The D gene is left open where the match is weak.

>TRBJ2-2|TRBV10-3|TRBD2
CAIKTSGPNTGELFF
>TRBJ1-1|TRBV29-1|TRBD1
CSEIALDRAGTEAFF
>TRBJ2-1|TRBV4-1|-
CASSQERQGKLKVFF
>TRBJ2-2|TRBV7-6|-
CASSTYTGELFF
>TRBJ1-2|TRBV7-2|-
CASSPISTDNYGYTF
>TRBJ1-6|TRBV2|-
CASKSTRWDSSYNSPLHF
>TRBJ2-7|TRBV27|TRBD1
CASSLQGQGRSYEQYF
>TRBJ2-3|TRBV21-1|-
CASRPYEVDTQYF
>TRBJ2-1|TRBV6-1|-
CASSEAGRANEQFF
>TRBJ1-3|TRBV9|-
CASSLGMGGLSGNTIYF
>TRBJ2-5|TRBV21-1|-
CARRRVSQETQYF
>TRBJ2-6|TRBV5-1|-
CASRLGSVPGSGANVLTF
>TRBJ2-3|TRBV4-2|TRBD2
CASSPSQRGRTTDTQYF
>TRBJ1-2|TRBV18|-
CASSPPQGRGYGYTF
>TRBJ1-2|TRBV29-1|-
CSVDDQDYGYTF
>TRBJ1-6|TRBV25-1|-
CASRGFAINSPLHF
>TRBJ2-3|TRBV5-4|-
CASSFGQNTDTQYF
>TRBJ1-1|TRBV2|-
CASREARGVNTEAFF
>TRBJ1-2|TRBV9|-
CASSVALPGGGYTF
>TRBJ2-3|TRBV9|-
CASSATDTQYF
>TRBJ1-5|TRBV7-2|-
CASSDPNEPQHF
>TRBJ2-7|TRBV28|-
CASLAPSYEQYF
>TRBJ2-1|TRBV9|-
CASSSGTSFSGDEQFF
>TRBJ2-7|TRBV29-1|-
CSVGRQGSYEQYF